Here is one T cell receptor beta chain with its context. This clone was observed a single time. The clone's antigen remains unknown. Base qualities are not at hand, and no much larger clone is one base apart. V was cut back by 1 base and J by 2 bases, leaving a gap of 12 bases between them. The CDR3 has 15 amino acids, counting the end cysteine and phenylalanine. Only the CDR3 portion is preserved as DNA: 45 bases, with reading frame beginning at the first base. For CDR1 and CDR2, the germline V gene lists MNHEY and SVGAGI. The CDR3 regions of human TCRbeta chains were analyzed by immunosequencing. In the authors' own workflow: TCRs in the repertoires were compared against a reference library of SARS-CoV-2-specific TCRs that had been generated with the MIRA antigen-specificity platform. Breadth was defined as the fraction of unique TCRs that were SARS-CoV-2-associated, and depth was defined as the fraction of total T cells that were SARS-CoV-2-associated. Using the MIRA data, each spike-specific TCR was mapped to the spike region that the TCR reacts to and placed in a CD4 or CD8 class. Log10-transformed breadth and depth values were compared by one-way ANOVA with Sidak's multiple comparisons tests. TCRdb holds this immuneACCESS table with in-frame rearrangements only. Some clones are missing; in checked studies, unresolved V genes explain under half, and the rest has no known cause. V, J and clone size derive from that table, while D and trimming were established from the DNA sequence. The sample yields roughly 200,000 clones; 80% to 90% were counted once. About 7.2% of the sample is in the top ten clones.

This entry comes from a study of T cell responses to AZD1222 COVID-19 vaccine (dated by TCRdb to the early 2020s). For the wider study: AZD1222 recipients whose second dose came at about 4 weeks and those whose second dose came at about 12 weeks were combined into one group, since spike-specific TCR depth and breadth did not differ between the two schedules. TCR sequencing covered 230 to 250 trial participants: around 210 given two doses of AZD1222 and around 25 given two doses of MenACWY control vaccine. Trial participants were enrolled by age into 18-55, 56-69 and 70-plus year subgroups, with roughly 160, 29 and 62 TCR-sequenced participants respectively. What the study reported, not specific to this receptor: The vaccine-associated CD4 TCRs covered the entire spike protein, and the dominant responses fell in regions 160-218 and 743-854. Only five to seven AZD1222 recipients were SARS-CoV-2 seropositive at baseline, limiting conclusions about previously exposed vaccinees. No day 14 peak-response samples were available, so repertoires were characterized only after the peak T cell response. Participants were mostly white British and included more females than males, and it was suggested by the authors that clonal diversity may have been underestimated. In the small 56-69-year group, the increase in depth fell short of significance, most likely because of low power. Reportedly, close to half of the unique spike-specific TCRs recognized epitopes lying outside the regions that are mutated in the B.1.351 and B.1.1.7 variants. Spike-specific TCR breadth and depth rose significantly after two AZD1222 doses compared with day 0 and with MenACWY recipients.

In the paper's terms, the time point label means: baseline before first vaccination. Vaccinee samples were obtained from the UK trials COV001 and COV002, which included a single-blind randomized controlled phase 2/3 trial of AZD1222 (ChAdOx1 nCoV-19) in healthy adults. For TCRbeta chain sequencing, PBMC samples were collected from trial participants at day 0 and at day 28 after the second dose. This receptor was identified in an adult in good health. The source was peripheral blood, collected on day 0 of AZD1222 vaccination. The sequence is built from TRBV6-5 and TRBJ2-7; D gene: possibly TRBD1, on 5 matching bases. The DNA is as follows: TGTGCCAGCAGTTACTTCAGGGAACCGGCCTACGAGCAGTACTTC. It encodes CASSYFREPAYEQYF.